Listed below are T cell receptor beta chains from one sample, sequenced in a study of T cells in tuberculosis. The method was immunoSEQ multiplex PCR; TCRdb's version includes in-frame clones alone and lacks a portion of them. The sample lists roughly 34,000 clones; about nine tenths were seen once. Material: PBMCs. These receptors all come from a donor aged 10-30 years with latent tuberculosis or without tuberculosis infection. Some clones in this sample may be carry-over from other donors' samples. The CDR3 runs from the conserved cysteine through the conserved F or W. D genes are given only for firm matches.

j_call d_call cdr3_length v_call cdr3_aa
TRBJ1-2 TRBD1 13 TRBV30 CAWSPGQVAGYTF
TRBJ1-5 NA 14 TRBV2 CASSATQGDQPQHF
TRBJ1-1 NA 15 TRBV7-9 CASSLTQVRNTEAFF
TRBJ2-2 TRBD2 17 TRBV5-1 CASSIDRTSGIMEELFF
TRBJ2-1 NA 15 TRBV11-2 CASSPRTATYNEQFF
TRBJ2-2 TRBD2 16 TRBV4-2 CASSPSASGGAGELFF
TRBJ2-7 TRBD2 17 TRBV15 CATSGRNLLSGRNEQYF
TRBJ2-2 NA 15 TRBV5-5 CASSFWGEYTGELFF
TRBJ2-1 TRBD1 15 TRBV7-9 CASSLRTGHKDEQFF
TRBJ1-3 NA 17 TRBV6-1 CASSELGAVSSGNTIYF
TRBJ1-1 TRBD1 16 TRBV5-6 CASSLGQALMNTEAFF
TRBJ2-7 NA 13 TRBV5-1 CASSLLSFGEQYF
TRBJ1-5 NA 14 TRBV7-8 CASSVRWLNQPQHF
TRBJ2-5 TRBD1 14 TRBV2 CASNRGFSQETQYF
TRBJ2-7 TRBD1 12 TRBV6-5 CASKGASYEQYF
TRBJ1-5 TRBD1 16 TRBV4-1 CASSQWTGGGNQPQHF
TRBJ2-3 NA 12 TRBV27 CASSSRGDTQYF
TRBJ2-1 NA 14 TRBV27 CASSLSGINNEQFF
TRBJ2-7 TRBD2 14 TRBV5-4 CASSLSGGGNEQYF
TRBJ1-5 NA 17 TRBV15 CATSRGGGEGINQPQHF
TRBJ1-1 TRBD1 14 TRBV5-1 CASSRTGGNTEAFF
TRBJ2-6 NA 15 TRBV6-1 CASNPGGSGANVLTF
TRBJ1-4 NA 15 TRBV30 CAWSVFQGRGEKLFF
TRBJ1-1 NA 14 TRBV5-6 CASSPGTMNTEAFF
TRBJ1-5 NA 12 TRBV28 CASAEGNQPQHF
TRBJ2-2 NA 16 TRBV10-3 CAISFSGAKNTGELFF
TRBJ2-1 TRBD1 14 TRBV10-1 CASSDPGQGNEQFF
TRBJ2-5 NA 17 TRBV15 CATSRDSSPGDGETQYF
TRBJ1-3 NA 12 TRBV5-1 CASSPVGNTIYF
TRBJ2-3 TRBD2 15 TRBV7-9 CASSILAGGTDTQYF
TRBJ2-1 NA 15 TRBV27 CASSLVRETYNEQFF
TRBJ1-2 TRBD1 13 TRBV10-3 CAISGTDNYGYTF
TRBJ2-2 TRBD1 18 TRBV19 CASSPSKFRDRNTGELFF
TRBJ2-5 NA 15 TRBV18 CASSPPSQGGETQYF
TRBJ2-4 NA 13 TRBV5-6 CASSLARVGIQYF
TRBJ1-2 NA 11 TRBV29-1 CSVESVEGYTF
TRBJ2-5 NA 12 TRBV5-6 CASSPYQETQYF
TRBJ1-1 NA 11 TRBV5-1 CASSFGGEAFF
TRBJ2-1 NA 15 TRBV5-1 CASSLGRVPYNEQFF
TRBJ1-1 NA 12 TRBV25-1 CASTGQYTEAFF
TRBJ1-1 TRBD1 16 TRBV5-1 CASSLEGTGPGTEAFF
TRBJ1-1 NA 13 TRBV28 CASSHLPNTEAFF
TRBJ2-5 NA 14 TRBV7-2 CASSLQFGGETQYF
TRBJ2-7 TRBD2 14 TRBV27 CASRLGTSPYEQYF
TRBJ1-5 NA 14 TRBV10-3 CAIRADSGRQPQHF
TRBJ1-5 TRBD1 15 TRBV19 CASTETGGANQPQHF
TRBJ2-3 NA 13 TRBV9 CASSFGDADTQYF
TRBJ2-7 TRBD1 14 TRBV5-6 CASSLTGDNYEQYF
TRBJ1-2 TRBD1 17 TRBV6-1 CASSEFWDRVDRNGYTF
TRBJ2-1 TRBD2 14 TRBV5-1 CASRRTSGYNEQFF
TRBJ1-1 TRBD1 16 TRBV27 CASRYKTGTMNTEAFF
TRBJ2-1 NA 13 TRBV2 CASSEGLGHEQFF
TRBJ2-7 TRBD1 14 TRBV5-5 CASSLRQGIDEQYF